This T cell receptor (beta chain) came from a study of T cells in Graves' hyperthyroidism and ophthalmopathy. Patients aged 18 to 65 had newly diagnosed hyperthyroidism of under 2 months' duration. Amplification targeted TCR beta CDR3 regions from RNA transcripts. A first-round RT-PCR of the TCR CDR3 used the HTBI primer set. TCRdb redid the calling of the multiplex PCR reads with MiXCR, one entry per CDR3 protein. The sample records a few hundred thousand distinct CDR3 sequences, approximately 22% being singletons. Germline CDR1 SGHAT, CDR2 FQNNGV. V lost 0 bases to trimming and J lost 5 bases, with 13 bases between them. The CDR3 is 15 amino acids. This clonotype was detected ten times or more.

The sequencing input was blood. The chain has TRBV11-2 and TRBJ1-1; D may be TRBD1 (5 bases). The TCR comes from a woman in her forties or fifties with Graves' hyperthyroidism. In DNA, the CDR3 is TGTGCCAGCAGCTTAGATGACACAGAGGGGACTGAAGCTTTCTTT. It yields the protein CASSLDDTEGTEAFF.